The 26 T cell receptor beta chains listed next were all sequenced from one sample in a study of cytomegalovirus exposure and HLA in healthy donors. With 60 Vbeta and 13 Jbeta primers, the PCR was carried out. Sequenced by immunoSEQ multiplex PCR; TCRdb stores in-frame clones only, minus some. The sample has about 170,000 clones; roughly 80% are singletons. Sequences were obtained from PBMCs. The receptors here all came from a woman younger than 35 in good health and CMV-seronegative.

The chain combines TRBV27 with TRBJ2-7, with 12 bases lining up with TRBD2. The germline CDR1 and CDR2 sequences are MNHEY and SMNVEV (reference sequence). The CDR3 spans 18 residues. V was clipped by 4 bases and J by 3 bases; unmatched bases: 13. The CDR3 sequence is CASSSPDGTSGRIYEQYF. CDR3 bases: TGTGCCAGCAGTTCCCCCGATGGTACTAGCGGGAGGATCTACGAGCAGTACTTC.

The CDR3 DNA is TGTGCCAGCAACAGACGACAGGGGGGTAACTATGGCTACACCTTC. Its translation is CASNRRQGGNYGYTF. The chain carries TRBV28 and TRBJ1-2; 9 nucleotides line up with TRBD1. Germline assignment: CDR1 MDHEN and CDR2 SYDVKM. This CDR3 region has 15 residues. The V gene end was trimmed by 7 bases and the J gene end by 1 base; junction bases not matched to a gene: 7.

The chain has TRBV28 and TRBJ2-5; the match to TRBD1 covers 7 bases. The better agreement between TRBJ2-7 and the DNA end casts doubt on the J call. The CDR3 contains 14 residues. Per the germline V gene, CDR1 is MDHEN and CDR2 is SYDVKM. The CDR3, as DNA: TGTGCCAGCAGTCGACGACAGGGTAAGAACGAGCAGTACTTC. It specifies CASSRRQGKNEQYF.

The chain joins TRBV15 to TRBJ1-2; the D gene is possibly TRBD1 (5 bases). The V gene lost 0 bases and the J gene lost 4 bases, with 9 bases spanning the gap. CDR3 length: 14 residues. CDR1 and CDR2 from the germline V gene are LNHNV and YYDKDF (reference sequence). The CDR3 loop reads CATSRDVDTYGYTF. The CDR3 DNA sequence: TGTGCCACCAGCAGAGATGTGGACACCTATGGCTACACCTTC.

The chain recombines TRBV5-1 with TRBJ2-2; 14 bases align to TRBD2. Germline V gives CDR1 SGHRS, CDR2 YFSETQ. CDR3 length equals 17 residues. V lost 4 bases to trimming and J lost 5 bases; unmatched junction nucleotides: 7. CDR3 sequence: CASSPGLAGEETGELFF. CDR3 DNA sequence: TGCGCCAGCAGCCCGGGACTAGCGGGAGAGGAAACCGGGGAGCTGTTTTTT.

The rearrangement uses TRBV28 and TRBJ2-3; 11 positions match TRBD2. With 4 bases clipped from V and 3 bases from J, the junction kept 15 bases outside the gene matches. The germline gives CDR1 MDHEN, CDR2 SYDVKM. The CDR3 is 19 amino acids. The CDR3 reads CASSSNLPLTSGKTDTQYF. The CDR3 DNA reads as TGTGCCAGCAGTTCCAATCTACCCTTGACTAGCGGGAAAACAGATACGCAGTATTTT.

This chain uses TRBV18 with TRBJ2-2; 10 bases agree with TRBD2. The CDR3 contains 16 residues. V shed 5 bases, J shed 6 bases, and the junction held 9 bases outside the gene matches. In germline, CDR1 is KGHSH, CDR2 LQKENI. The CDR3 is CASSSSSSGSAGELFF. CDR3 nucleotide sequence: TGTGCCAGCTCATCCTCATCTAGCGGGAGCGCCGGGGAGCTGTTTTTT.

V is TRBV2 and J is TRBJ2-1, with 12 positions matching TRBD2. CDR3 size: 16 residues. Germline V gene sequence: CDR1 SNHLY, CDR2 FYNNEI. J was trimmed by 6 bases and V by 3 bases; bases with no gene match: 6. The CDR3 sequence is CASSEVRLAGVNEQFF. CDR3 DNA: TGTGCCAGCAGTGAGGTGCGACTAGCGGGAGTCAATGAGCAGTTCTTC.

This chain uses TRBV19 with TRBJ1-1, with a possible D match to TRBD1 (6 bases). V shed 1 base and J shed 2 bases, with 11 bases lying between them. Germline V gene lookup returns CDR1 LNHDA and CDR2 SQIVND (reference sequence). This CDR3 has 15 residues. In DNA, the CDR3 is TGTGCCAGTAGTATAGTCGGCAGGGGAAACACTGAAGCTTTCTTT. Residues: CASSIVGRGNTEAFF.

The chain carries TRBV2 and TRBJ2-7, with TRBD1 identical over 7 bases. The CDR3 runs 10 residues. Germline lookup yields CDR1 SNHLY and CDR2 FYNNEI. Trimming removed 8 bases from V and 6 bases from J; junction bases left unmatched: 1. For the CDR3, the DNA is TGTGCCAGCGCAGGGGGCGAGCAGTACTTC. Translated, it gives CASAGGEQYF.

The rearrangement links TRBV5-1 to TRBJ1-2; a weak D match, TRBD1 (6 bases). There are 15 residues in the CDR3. V was pared by 4 bases and J by 7 bases, with 20 bases between. The germline gives CDR1 SGHRS, CDR2 YFSETQ. The CDR3 region has the DNA TGCGCCAGCAGCCCTGGCGTGGGTCAGGGGTTTGGCTACACCTTC. Translation: CASSPGVGQGFGYTF.

V and J are TRBV7-2 and TRBJ2-3; 8 bases are shared with TRBD2. The CDR3 has 16 residues. Germline CDR1 is SGHTA and CDR2 is FQGNSA. The V and J ends lost 5 bases and 0 bases, in that order; junction bases with no gene match: 7. The CDR3 spells CASSPLIAGSTDTQYF. The DNA of the CDR3 is TGTGCCAGCAGCCCCCTCATAGCGGGAAGCACAGATACGCAGTATTTT.

This sequence joins TRBV4-1 and TRBJ2-7; 9 bases map to TRBD1. Germline loops: CDR1 MGHRA, CDR2 YSYEKL. J was trimmed by 1 base and V by 1 base; bases with no gene match: 5. This CDR3 is 16 amino acids long. The CDR3 reads CASSQVPGTGSYEQYF. CDR3 coding DNA: TGCGCCAGCAGCCAAGTTCCCGGGACAGGGTCCTACGAGCAGTACTTC.

The rearrangement links TRBV14 to TRBJ2-5; no reliable D call. The CDR3 consists of 12 residues. CDR1 and CDR2 (germline): SGHDN, FVKESK. Trimming stripped 1 base from V and 4 bases from J, with 4 bases between. The CDR3 sequence is CASSQVGETQYF. CDR3 in DNA: TGTGCCAGCAGCCAAGTCGGAGAGACCCAGTACTTC.

The genes are TRBV30 and TRBJ2-2; 8 positions match TRBD2. CDR3 length: 13 residues. J lost 7 bases, V lost 4 bases, and 5 bases had no gene match. The germline gives CDR1 GTSNPN, CDR2 SVGIG (reference sequence). DNA of the CDR3: TGTGCCTGGATGAGACTAGCGATCGGGGAGCTGTTTTTT. Translation gives CAWMRLAIGELFF.

About this clone: Other DNA sequences of this sample code for an identical CDR3. The chain is built from TRBV9 and TRBJ2-7; 12 nucleotides agree with TRBD2. V was pared by 2 bases and J by 3 bases, with 3 bases of the junction left unmatched. Germline V gene sequence: CDR1 SGDLS, CDR2 YYNGEE. CDR3 size: 15 residues. This chain's CDR3 is CASSVGLAGGYEQYF. CDR3 nucleotide sequence: TGTGCCAGCAGCGTGGGACTAGCGGGTGGCTACGAGCAGTACTTC.

This sequence joins TRBV4-1 and TRBJ1-1; 8 bases agree with TRBD1. The CDR3 length is 15 residues. V dropped 0 bases and J dropped 6; count of bases not matched to a gene: 6. Germline CDR1 reads MGHRA; CDR2 reads YSYEKL. This CDR3 reads CASSQDPGQAAEAFF. The CDR3 DNA is TGCGCCAGCAGCCAAGACCCGGGACAGGCTGCTGAAGCTTTCTTT.

The V and J genes are TRBV5-1 and TRBJ1-5; a possible D gene is TRBD1 (5 bases). Germline loops: CDR1 SGHRS, CDR2 YFSETQ. There are 14 residues in the CDR3. Trimming shortened V by 0 bases and J by 7 bases, and 11 bases separated the two germline ends. DNA for the CDR3: TGCGCCAGCAGCTTGGTTCAGGGTGGGCAGCCCCAGCATTTT. Translating gives CASSLVQGGQPQHF.

The chain couples TRBV5-6 to TRBJ2-1; 8 bases match TRBD2. Per the germline V gene, CDR1 is SGHDT and CDR2 is YYEEEE. V lost 4 bases to trimming and J lost 6 bases; unmatched junction nucleotides: 6. This CDR3 has 14 residues. CDR3 bases: TGTGCCAGCAGCACACCTACTAGCGGCAATGAGCAGTTCTTC. It codes for CASSTPTSGNEQFF.

The chain combines TRBV6-1 with TRBJ1-1; D unresolved. The CDR3 has 15 residues. Looked up from germline, CDR1 is MNHNS and CDR2 is SASEGT. The ends were cut back, 8 bases at V and 4 bases at J, with 20 bases in the middle. Here the CDR3 DNA reads TGTGCCAGCTGCCGTGCGAAGGGTGGAGGCACTGAAGCTTTCTTT. This translates into CASCRAKGGGTEAFF.

J is TRBJ2-7 and V is TRBV5-6; 10 bases match TRBD2. CDR3 length: 15 residues. Unmatched junction bases numbered 1, after V lost 0 bases and J lost 1 base. The germline CDR1 and CDR2 sequences are SGHDT and YYEEEE. The CDR3 DNA reads TGTGCCAGCAGCTTGGCGGGACTAGCGTCCTACGAGCAGTACTTC. Amino acids: CASSLAGLASYEQYF.

The V call is TRBV27, the J call TRBJ2-3; tentatively, D is TRBD2 (6 bases). The germline gives CDR1 MNHEY, CDR2 SMNVEV (reference sequence). V dropped 7 bases and J dropped 8 bases, with 22 bases sitting between them. CDR3 size: 15 residues. In DNA form, the CDR3 reads TGTGCCAGCACCCCGGCGTTTGGCGGGATTGGTACGCAGTATTTT. Translated: CASTPAFGGIGTQYF.

This sequence joins TRBV4-1 and TRBJ2-7; TRBD1 aligns across 7 bases. The trim removed 5 bases at V and 3 bases at J, leaving 7 bases unmatched. CDR3 size: 14 residues. CDR1 MGHRA and CDR2 YSYEKL come from the germline V gene. The CDR3: CASSAPGQSYEQYF. The CDR3 bases are TGCGCCAGCAGCGCCCCGGGACAGAGCTACGAGCAGTACTTC.

This clone came up a few times. The rearrangement joins TRBV28 to TRBJ1-1; D remains unclear. CDR3 length: 12 amino acids. Germline V gene lookup returns CDR1 MDHEN and CDR2 SYDVKM. V shed 5 bases and J shed 4 bases, with 8 bases lying between them. The CDR3 DNA reads TGTGCCAGCAGTCCCGCCGGCACTGAAGCTTTCTTT. Amino acid sequence: CASSPAGTEAFF. Using reference TRBV28 and TRBJ1-1 for the parts outside the CDR3, the full variable domain is DVKVTQSSRYLVKRTGEKVFLECVQDMDHENMFWYRQDPGLGLRLIYFSYDVKMKEKGDIPEGYSVSREKKERFSLILESASTNQTSMYLCASSPAGTEAFFGQGTRLTVV.

This clone appeared a single time. The J gene is TRBJ1-3, the V gene TRBV18; D call uncertain. Germline loops: CDR1 KGHSH, CDR2 LQKENI. Trimming removed 3 bases from V and 0 bases from J, with 6 bases in between. The CDR3 sequence is 14 residues long. The CDR3 here is CASSPGISGNTIYF. CDR3 DNA sequence: TGTGCCAGCTCACCCGGGATCTCTGGAAACACCATATATTTT.

The chain joins TRBV4-2 to TRBJ2-5, with 8 positions matching TRBD2. Gene TRBJ2-7 matches the end of the DNA better, so the J call may be wrong. Germline V gene sequence: CDR1 LGHNA, CDR2 YNFKEQ. The CDR3 consists of 17 residues. CDR3 coding DNA: TGTGCCAGCAGCCAAGGGGTGAGTAGCGGGACACCCTACGAGCAGTACTTC. Amino acid sequence: CASSQGVSSGTPYEQYF.